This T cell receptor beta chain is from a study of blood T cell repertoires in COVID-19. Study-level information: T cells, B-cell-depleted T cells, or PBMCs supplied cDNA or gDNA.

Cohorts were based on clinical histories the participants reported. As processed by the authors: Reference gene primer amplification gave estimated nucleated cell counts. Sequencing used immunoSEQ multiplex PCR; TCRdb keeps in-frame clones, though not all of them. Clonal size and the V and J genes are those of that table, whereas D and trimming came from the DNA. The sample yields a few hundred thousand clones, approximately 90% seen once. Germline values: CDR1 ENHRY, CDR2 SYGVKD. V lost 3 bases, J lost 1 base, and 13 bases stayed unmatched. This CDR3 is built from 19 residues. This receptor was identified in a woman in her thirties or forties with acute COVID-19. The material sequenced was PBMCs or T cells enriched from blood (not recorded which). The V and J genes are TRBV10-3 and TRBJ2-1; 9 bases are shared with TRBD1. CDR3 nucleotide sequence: TGTGCCATCAGTGAAAGGGTCGGACAGGGGTTGCGGTCCTACAATGAGCAGTTCTTC. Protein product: CAISERVGQGLRSYNEQFF.